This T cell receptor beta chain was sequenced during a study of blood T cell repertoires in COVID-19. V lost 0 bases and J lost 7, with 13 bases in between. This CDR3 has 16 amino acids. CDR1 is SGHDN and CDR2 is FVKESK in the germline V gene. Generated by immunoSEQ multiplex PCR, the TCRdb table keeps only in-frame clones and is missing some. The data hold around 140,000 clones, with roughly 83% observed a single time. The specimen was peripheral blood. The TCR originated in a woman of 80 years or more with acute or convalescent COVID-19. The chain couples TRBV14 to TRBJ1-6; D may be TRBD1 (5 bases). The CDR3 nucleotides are TGTGCCAGCAGCCAAGAAATGAGGTGGGGCAATTCACCCCTCCACTTT. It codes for CASSQEMRWGNSPLHF. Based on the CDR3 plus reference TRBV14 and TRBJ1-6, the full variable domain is EAGVTQFPSHSVIEKGQTVTLRCDPISGHDNLYWYRRVMGKEIKFLLHFVKESKQDESGMPNNRFLAERTGGTYSTLKVQPAELEDSGVYFCASSQEMRWGNSPLHFGNGTRLTVT.